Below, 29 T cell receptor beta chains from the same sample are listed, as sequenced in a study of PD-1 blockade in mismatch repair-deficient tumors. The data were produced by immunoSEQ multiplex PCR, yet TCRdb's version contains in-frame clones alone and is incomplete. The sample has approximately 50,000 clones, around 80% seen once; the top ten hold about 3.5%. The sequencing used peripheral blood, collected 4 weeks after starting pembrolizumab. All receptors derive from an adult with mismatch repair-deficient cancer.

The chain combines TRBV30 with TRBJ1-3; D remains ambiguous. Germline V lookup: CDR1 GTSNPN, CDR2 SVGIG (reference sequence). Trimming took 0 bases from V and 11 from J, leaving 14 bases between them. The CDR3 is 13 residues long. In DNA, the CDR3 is TGTGCCTGGAGTGTATACCCCCCGACGGCCATATATTTT. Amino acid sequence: CAWSVYPPTAIYF.

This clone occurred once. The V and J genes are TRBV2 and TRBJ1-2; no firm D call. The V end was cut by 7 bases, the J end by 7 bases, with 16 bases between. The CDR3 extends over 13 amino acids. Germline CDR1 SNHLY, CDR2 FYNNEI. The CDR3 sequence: CASNDSTLGGYTF. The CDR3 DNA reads TGTGCCAGCAATGATTCGACTCTGGGTGGCTACACCTTC.

CDR3 coding DNA: TGTGCCAGCAGCGTAGCGGGCGGGAGGACAGATACGCAGTATTTT. Its protein product is CASSVAGGRTDTQYF. The rearrangement links TRBV9 to TRBJ2-3; 8 bases fit TRBD2. The CDR3 runs 15 residues. Germline-derived CDR1 and CDR2 are SGDLS and YYNGEE. V dropped 0 bases and J dropped 3; count of bases not matched to a gene: 3.

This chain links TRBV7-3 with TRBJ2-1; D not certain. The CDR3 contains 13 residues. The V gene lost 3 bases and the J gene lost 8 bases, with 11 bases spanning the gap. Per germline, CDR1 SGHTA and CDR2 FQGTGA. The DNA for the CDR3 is TGTGCCAGCAGCTTCTCTGGTGGCGATGAGCAGTTCTTC. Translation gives CASSFSGGDEQFF.

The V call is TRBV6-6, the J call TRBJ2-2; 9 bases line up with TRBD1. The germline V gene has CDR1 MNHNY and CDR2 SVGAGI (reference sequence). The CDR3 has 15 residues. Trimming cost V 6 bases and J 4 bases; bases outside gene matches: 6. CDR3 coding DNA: TGTGCCAGCAGCCGTCGGACAGGGGCCACCGGGGAGCTGTTTTTT. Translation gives CASSRRTGATGELFF.

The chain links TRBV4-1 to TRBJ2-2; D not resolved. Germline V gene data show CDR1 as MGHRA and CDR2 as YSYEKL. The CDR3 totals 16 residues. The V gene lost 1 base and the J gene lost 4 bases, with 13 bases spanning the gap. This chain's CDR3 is CASSQVDLGFTGELFF. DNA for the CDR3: TGCGCCAGCAGCCAAGTAGATCTGGGTTTCACCGGGGAGCTGTTTTTT.

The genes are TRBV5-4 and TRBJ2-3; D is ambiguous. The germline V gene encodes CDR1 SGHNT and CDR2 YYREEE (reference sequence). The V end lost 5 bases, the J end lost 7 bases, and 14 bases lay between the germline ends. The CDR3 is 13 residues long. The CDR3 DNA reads TGTGCCAGCAGACCTCCCGGCGTAAATACGCAGTATTTT. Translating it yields CASRPPGVNTQYF.

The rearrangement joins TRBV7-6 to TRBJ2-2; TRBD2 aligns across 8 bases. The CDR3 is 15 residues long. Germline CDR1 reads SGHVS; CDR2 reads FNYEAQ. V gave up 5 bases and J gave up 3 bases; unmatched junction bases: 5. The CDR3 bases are TGTGCCAGCAGCGTTAGCGGGAAGGACACCGGGGAGCTGTTTTTT. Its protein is CASSVSGKDTGELFF. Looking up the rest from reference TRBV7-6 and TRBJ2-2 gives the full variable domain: GAGVSQSPRYKVTKRGQDVALRCDPISGHVSLYWYRQALGQGPEFLTYFNYEAQQDKSGLPNDRFSAERPEGSISTLTIQRTEQRDSAMYRCASSVSGKDTGELFFGEGSRLTVL.

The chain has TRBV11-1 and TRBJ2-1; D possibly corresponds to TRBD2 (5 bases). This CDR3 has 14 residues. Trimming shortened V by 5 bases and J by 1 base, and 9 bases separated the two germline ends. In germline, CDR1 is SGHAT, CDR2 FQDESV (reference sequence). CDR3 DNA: TGTGCCAGCAGCCCTCGGACTTCCTACAATGAGCAGTTCTTC. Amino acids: CASSPRTSYNEQFF.

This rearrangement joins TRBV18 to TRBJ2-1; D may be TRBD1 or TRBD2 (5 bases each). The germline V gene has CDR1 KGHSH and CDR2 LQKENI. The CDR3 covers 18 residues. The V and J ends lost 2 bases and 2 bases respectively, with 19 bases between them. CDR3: CASSPDPRGSNPYNEQFF. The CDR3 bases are TGTGCCAGCTCACCAGACCCGAGGGGAAGCAACCCCTACAATGAGCAGTTCTTC.

CDR3 sequence (DNA): TGTGCCAGCAGTTACGGCGTCAGGGTCACTGAAGCTTTCTTT. This codes for CASSYGVRVTEAFF. This sequence joins TRBV6-5 and TRBJ1-1, with a weak D call TRBD1 (5 bases). Trimming cost V 2 bases and J 4 bases, with 11 bases left between them. Germline V gene data show CDR1 as MNHEY and CDR2 as SVGAGI. There are 14 residues in the CDR3.

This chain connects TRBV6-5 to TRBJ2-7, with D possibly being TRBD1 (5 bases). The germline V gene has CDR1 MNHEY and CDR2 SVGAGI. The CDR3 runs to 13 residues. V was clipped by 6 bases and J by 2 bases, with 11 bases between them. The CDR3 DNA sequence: TGTGCCAGCAGGAAGACAGCTGCCTACGAGCAGTACTTC. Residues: CASRKTAAYEQYF.

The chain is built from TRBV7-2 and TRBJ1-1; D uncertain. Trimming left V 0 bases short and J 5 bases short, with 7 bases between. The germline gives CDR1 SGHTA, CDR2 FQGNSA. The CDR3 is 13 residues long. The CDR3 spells CASSLAGFTEAFF. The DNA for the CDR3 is TGTGCCAGCAGCTTAGCAGGGTTTACTGAAGCTTTCTTT.

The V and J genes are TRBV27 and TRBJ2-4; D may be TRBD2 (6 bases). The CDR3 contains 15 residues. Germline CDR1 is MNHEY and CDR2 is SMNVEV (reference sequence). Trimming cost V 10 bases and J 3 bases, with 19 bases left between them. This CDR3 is CATRAAGRDKNIQYF. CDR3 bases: TGTGCCACCCGGGCGGCGGGACGGGACAAAAACATTCAGTACTTC.

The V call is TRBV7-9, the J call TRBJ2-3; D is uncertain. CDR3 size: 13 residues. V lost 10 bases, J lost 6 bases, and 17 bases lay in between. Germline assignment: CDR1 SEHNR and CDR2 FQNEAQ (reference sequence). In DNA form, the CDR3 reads TGTGCCACCCCAGTGGGTCCCGGGGATACGCAGTATTTT. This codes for CATPVGPGDTQYF.

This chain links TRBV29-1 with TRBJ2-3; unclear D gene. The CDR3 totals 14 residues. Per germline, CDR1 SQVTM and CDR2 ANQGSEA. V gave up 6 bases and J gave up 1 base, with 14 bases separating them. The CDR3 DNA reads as TGCAGCGTACAAAACGTCCTTGGCACAGATACGCAGTATTTT. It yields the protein CSVQNVLGTDTQYF.

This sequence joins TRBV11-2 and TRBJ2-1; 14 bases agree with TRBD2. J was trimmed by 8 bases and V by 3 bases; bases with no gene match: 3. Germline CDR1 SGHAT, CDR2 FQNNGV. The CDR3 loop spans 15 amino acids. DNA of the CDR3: TGTGCCAGCAGCTTGGGGACTAGCGGGAGCCATGAGCAGTTCTTC. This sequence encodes CASSLGTSGSHEQFF.

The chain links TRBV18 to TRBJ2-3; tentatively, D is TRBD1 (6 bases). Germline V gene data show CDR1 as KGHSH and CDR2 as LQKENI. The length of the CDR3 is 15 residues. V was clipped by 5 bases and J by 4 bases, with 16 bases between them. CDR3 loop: CASSATAGDADTQYF. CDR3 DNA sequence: TGTGCCAGCTCAGCCACGGCAGGGGATGCAGATACGCAGTATTTT.

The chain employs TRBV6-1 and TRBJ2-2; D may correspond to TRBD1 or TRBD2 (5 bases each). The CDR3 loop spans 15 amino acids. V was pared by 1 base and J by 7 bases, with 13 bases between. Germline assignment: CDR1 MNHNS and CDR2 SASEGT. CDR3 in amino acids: CASSEVRGVGGELFF. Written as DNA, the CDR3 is TGTGCCAGCAGTGAAGTACGAGGGGTGGGCGGGGAGCTGTTTTTT.

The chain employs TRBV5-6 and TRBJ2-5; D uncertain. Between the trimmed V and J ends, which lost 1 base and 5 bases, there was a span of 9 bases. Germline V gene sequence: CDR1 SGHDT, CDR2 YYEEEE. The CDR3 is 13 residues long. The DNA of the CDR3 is TGTGCCAGCAGCTTGCACGGCCGGGAGACCCAGTACTTC. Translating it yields CASSLHGRETQYF.

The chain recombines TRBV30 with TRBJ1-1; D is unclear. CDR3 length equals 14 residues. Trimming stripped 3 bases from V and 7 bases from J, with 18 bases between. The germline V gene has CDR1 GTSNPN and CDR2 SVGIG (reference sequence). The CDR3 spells CAWRQPGFVGEAFF. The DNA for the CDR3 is TGTGCCTGGAGACAGCCCGGGTTCGTCGGTGAAGCTTTCTTT.

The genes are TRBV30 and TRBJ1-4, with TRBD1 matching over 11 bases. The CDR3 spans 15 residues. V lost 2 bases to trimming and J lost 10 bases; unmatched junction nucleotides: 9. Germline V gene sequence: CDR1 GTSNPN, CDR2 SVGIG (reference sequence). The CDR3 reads CAWSRPDRGLGKLFF. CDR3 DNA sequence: TGTGCCTGGAGTCGACCGGACAGGGGGCTAGGAAAACTGTTTTTT.

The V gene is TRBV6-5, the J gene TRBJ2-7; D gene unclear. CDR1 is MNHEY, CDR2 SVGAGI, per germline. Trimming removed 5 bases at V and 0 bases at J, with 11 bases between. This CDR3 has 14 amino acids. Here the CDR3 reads CASSDPVSSYEQYF. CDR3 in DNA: TGTGCCAGCAGTGATCCTGTCAGCTCCTACGAGCAGTACTTC.

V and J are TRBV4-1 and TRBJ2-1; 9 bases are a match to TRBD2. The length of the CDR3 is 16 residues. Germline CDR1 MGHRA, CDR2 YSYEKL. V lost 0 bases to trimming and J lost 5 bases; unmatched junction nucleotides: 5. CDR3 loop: CASSQDSSGSHNEQFF. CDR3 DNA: TGCGCCAGCAGCCAAGATAGTAGCGGGAGCCACAATGAGCAGTTCTTC.

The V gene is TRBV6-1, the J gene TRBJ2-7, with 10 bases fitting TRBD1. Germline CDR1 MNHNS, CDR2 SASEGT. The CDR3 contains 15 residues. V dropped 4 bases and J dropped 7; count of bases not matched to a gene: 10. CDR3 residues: CASSAPGQGFREQYF. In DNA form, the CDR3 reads TGTGCCAGCAGTGCTCCGGGACAGGGGTTTCGGGAGCAGTACTTC.

CDR3 loop: CAWSVRLRVAGGPFEAGELFF. CDR3 DNA: TGTGCCTGGAGTGTACGGTTAAGGGTAGCGGGAGGGCCTTTTGAGGCCGGGGAGCTGTTTTTT. The chain has TRBV30 and TRBJ2-2, with TRBD2 identical over 11 bases. The J segment lost 6 bases and the V segment lost 0 bases, leaving 21 bases of the junction unmatched. Looked up from germline, CDR1 is GTSNPN and CDR2 is SVGIG (reference sequence). The CDR3 has 21 residues. Together with reference TRBV30 and TRBJ2-2, the CDR3 gives the full variable domain: SQTIHQWPATLVQPVGSPLSLECTVEGTSNPNLYWYRQAAGRGLQLLFYSVGIGQISSEVPQNLSASRPQDRQFILSSKKLLLSDSGFYLCAWSVRLRVAGGPFEAGELFFGEGSRLTVL.

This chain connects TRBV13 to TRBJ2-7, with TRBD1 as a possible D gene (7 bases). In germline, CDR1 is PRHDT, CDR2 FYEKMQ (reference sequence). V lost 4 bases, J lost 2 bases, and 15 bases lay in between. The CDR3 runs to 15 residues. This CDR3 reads CASSSGGQLTYEQYF. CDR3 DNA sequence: TGTGCCAGCAGCTCCGGGGGACAGTTAACCTACGAGCAGTACTTC.

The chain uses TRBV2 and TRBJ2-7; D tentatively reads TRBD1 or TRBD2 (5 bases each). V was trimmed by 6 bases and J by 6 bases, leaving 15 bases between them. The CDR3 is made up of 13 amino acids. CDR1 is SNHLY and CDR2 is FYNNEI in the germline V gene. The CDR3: CASRARPGSEQYF. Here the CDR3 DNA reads TGTGCCAGCAGGGCCCGGCCAGGGAGCGAGCAGTACTTC.

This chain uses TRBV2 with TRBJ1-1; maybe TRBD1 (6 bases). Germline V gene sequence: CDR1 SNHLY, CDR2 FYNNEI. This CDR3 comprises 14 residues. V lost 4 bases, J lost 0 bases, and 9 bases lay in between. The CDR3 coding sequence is TGTGCCAGCAGTGTGGCAGGGGTGAACACTGAAGCTTTCTTT. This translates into CASSVAGVNTEAFF.